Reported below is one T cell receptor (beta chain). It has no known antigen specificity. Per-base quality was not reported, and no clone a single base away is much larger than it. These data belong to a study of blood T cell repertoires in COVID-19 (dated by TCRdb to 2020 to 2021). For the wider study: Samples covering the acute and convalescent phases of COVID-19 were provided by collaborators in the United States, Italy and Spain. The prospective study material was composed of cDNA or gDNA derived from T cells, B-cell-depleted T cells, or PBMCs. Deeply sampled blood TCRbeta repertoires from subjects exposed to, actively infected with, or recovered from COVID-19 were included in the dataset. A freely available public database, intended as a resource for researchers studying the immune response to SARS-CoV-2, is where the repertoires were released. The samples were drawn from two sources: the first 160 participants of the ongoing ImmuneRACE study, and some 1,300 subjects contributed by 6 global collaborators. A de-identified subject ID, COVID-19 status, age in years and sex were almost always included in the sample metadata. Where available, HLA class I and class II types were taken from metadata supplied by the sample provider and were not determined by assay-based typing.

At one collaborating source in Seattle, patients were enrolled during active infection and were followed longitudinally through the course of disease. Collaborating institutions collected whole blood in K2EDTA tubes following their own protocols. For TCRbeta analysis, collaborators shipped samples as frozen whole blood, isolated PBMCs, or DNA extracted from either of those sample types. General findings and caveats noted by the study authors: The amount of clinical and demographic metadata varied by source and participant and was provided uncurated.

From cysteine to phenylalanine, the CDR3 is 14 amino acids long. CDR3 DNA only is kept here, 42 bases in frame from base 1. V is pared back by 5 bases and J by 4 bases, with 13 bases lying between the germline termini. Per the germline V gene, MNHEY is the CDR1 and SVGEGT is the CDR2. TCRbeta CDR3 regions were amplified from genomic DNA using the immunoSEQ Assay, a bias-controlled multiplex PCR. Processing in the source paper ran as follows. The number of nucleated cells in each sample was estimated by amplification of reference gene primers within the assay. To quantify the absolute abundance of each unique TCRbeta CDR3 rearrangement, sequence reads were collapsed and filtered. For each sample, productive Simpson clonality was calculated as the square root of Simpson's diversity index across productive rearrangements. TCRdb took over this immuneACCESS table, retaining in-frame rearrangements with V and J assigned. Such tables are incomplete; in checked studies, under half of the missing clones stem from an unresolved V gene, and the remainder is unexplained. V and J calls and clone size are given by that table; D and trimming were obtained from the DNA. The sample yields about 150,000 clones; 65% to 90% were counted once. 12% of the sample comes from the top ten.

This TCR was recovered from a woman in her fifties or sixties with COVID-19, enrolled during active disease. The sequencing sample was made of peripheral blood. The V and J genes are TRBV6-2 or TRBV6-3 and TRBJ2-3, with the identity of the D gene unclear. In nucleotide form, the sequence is TGTGCCAGCAGTCATCTCAGTGTCGCAGATACGCAGTATTTT. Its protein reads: CASSHLSVADTQYF.